Sequencing of this TCR beta chain was carried out in a study of T cells in Graves' hyperthyroidism and ophthalmopathy (dated by TCRdb to about 2019). As for the study more broadly: Peripheral blood samples were taken at the time of initial diagnosis, prior to any treatment. To identify distinguishing TCR V-J signatures, a discovery cohort of around 100 patients was used, comprising 43 with Graves' ophthalmopathy and approximately 58 with stable Graves' hyperthyroidism. Prospective prediction of ophthalmopathy was tested in an independent validation cohort of 18 to 20 hyperthyroidism patients and 17 patients who later progressed to ophthalmopathy. The 90 to 100 discovery patients were randomly split 7:3 into training and test sets. In addition, the study compared T-cell repertoires in thyroid tissue and in blood from several Graves' hyperthyroidism patients. Following sampling, methimazole starting at 30 mg daily was given to hyperthyroidism patients, and high-dose intravenous methylprednisolone was given to ophthalmopathy patients. According to the paper, TCR Vbeta CDR3 sequencing was carried out on around 140 peripheral blood samples, which came from fewer than 50 ophthalmopathy, under 85 hyperthyroidism and approximately 17 progressor patients.

What the authors observed across the whole study: A model built on a 13 V-J signature distinguished ophthalmopathy from stable hyperthyroidism, reaching roughly 88% sensitivity and around 81% specificity in cross-validation and 80%/75% in testing. Most expanded thyroid clonotypes (frequency above 0.001) were also detected in blood, suggesting blood repertoires may reflect thyroid immune responses. In validation, progression to ophthalmopathy was predicted by the model with 70% to 71% sensitivity and 72.22% specificity, a median of approximately 7.1 months before onset. Sample size was not statistically predetermined, and investigators were not blinded to group allocation.

Stable Graves' hyperthyroidism was defined as the absence of progression to ophthalmopathy over 18 months of follow-up. Hyperthyroidism patients were aged 18 to 65 years and newly diagnosed, with disease duration of less than 2 months. The study excluded patients with uncontrolled infections, other autoimmune diseases, pregnancy or lactation. Diagnoses were based on clinical symptoms, serum thyroxine and TRAb, thyroid ultrasound and orbital computed tomography. Ficoll-Paque density gradient centrifugation was used to isolate PBMCs from 8 to 10 ml of fresh peripheral blood. Total RNA was extracted with Trizol reagent, and quality was checked on an Agilent 2100 Bioanalyzer. Amplification of TCR beta CDR3 regions was carried out from RNA transcripts. A first-round RT-PCR of the TCR CDR3 used the HTBI primer set with the Qiagen OneStep RT-PCR kit. A second multiplex PCR round built the libraries, followed by size selection and purification. Sequencing of the libraries was done on an Illumina HiSeq2000 using paired-end 100 bp reads. The paper's processing steps were these. SOAPnuke was used to process the raw data, with reads discarded if the reads contained adapters or uncalled bases, had a mean Phred below 15, or lacked an exact constant-primer or identifier match. High-quality paired reads were merged using COPE v1.2.5, and each unique nucleotide sequence was defined as a clonotype. MiTCR v1.1 was used to align the clonotypes against IMGT TRBV, TRBD and TRBJ reference segments. Only V-J combinations with frequency above 0.0001, covering 98% to 99.2% of repertoires, were analysed. The TCS score was defined as the ratio of F50 (clonal expansion) to E x V (chaos), calculated using BLOSUM62-based TCRdist between CDR3 peptides within each V-J. Welch's t-statistics and random forest reduced roughly 500 V-J features to 10 to 15, which were used in a naive Bayes classifier (R e1071). Through fastp at Q25 and MiXCR, TCRdb rebuilt clones from the public reads, retaining in-frame beta chains. Merged by CDR3 protein, the rows form single entries marked with the most common genes and DNA. What appears here as the V and J calls and clone size reflects TCRdb's work, not the paper's. The table for this sample lists 90,000 to 120,000 distinct CDR3 sequences; 16% of them were counted only once. Under 45% of the sample lies in the top ten.

Cut back by 0 bases and 2 bases, the V and J ends lie 11 bases apart. Reading from cysteine to phenylalanine, the CDR3 counts 15 amino acids. Only the CDR3 region is kept as DNA, spanning 45 bases read in frame from base 1. CDR1 is given as GTSNPN and CDR2 as SVGIG, both from the germline V gene (reference sequence). This clonotype showed up many times. Its antigen remains undetermined. Per-nucleotide qualities are absent, and no much larger clonotype sits a single base away. The chain employs TRBV30 and TRBJ2-1, with TRBD1 as a weak D call on 6 bases. This clonotype was sampled from a woman between 45 and 65 years old with Graves' hyperthyroidism. The sample taken for sequencing was blood. The CDR3 sequence is CAWSVDSLTYNEQFF. Here is the DNA: TGTGCCTGGAGTGTGGACAGTCTAACCTACAATGAGCAGTTCTTC.